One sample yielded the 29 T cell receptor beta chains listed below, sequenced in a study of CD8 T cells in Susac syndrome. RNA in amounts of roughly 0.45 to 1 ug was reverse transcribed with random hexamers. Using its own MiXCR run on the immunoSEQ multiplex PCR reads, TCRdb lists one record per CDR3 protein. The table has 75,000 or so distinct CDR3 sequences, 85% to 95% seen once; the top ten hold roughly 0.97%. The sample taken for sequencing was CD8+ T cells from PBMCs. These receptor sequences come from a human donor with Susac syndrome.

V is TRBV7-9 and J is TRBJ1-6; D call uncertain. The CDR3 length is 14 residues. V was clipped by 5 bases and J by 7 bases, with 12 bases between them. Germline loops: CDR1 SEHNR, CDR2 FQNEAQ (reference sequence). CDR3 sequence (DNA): TGTGCCAGCAGCCTGGACGCTTGGAATTCACCCCTCCACTTT. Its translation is CASSLDAWNSPLHF.

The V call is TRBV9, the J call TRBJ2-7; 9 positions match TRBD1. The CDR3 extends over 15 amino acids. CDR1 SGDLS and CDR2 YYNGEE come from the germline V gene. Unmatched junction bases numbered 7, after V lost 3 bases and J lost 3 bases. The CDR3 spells CASSGSGTGYYEQYF. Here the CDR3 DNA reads TGTGCCAGCAGCGGATCCGGGACAGGGTACTACGAGCAGTACTTC.

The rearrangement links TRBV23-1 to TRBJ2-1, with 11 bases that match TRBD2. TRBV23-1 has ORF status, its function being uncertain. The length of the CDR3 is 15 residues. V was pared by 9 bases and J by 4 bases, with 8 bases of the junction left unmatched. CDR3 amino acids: CASPGTSGTYNEQFF. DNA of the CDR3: TGCGCCAGTCCTGGGACTAGCGGAACTTACAATGAGCAGTTCTTC.

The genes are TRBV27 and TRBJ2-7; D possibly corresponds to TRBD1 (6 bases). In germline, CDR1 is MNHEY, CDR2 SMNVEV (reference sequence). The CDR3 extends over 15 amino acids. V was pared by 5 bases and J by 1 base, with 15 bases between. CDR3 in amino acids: CASSPRGGLSYEQYF. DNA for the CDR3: TGTGCCAGCAGTCCCAGGGGCGGTCTTTCCTACGAGCAGTACTTC.

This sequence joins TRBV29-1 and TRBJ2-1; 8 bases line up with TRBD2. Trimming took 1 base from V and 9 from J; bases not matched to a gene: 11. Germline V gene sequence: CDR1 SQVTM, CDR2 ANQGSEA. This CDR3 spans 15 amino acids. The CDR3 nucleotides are TGCAGCGTTGAAGGGGCTAGCGGGCCCAGCGGTGAGCAGTTCTTC. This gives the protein CSVEGASGPSGEQFF.

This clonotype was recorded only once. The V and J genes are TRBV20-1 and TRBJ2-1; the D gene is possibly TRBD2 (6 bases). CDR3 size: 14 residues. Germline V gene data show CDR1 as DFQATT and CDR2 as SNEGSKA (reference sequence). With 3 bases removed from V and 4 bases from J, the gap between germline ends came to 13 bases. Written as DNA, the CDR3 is TGCAGTGCTAGTTACGCGGGAACTTACAATGAGCAGTTCTTC. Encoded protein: CSASYAGTYNEQFF.

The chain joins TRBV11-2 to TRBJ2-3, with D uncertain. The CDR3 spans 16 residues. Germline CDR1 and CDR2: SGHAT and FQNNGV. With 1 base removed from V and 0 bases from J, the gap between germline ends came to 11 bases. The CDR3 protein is CASSLVGSLSTDTQYF. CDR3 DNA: TGTGCCAGCAGCTTAGTAGGCAGTTTAAGCACAGATACGCAGTATTTT.

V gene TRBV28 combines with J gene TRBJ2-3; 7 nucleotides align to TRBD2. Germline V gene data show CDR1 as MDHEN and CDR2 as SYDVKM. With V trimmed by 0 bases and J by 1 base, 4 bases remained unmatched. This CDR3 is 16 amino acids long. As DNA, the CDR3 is TGTGCCAGCAGTTTATGGCTAGCGGAGGGCACAGATACGCAGTATTTT. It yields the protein CASSLWLAEGTDTQYF.

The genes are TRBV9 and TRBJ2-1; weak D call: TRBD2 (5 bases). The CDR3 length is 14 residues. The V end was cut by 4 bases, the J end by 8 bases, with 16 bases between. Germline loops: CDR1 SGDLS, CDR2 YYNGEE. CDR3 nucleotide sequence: TGTGCCAGCAGCCTCGTTTCGGGAACGTATGAGCAGTTCTTC. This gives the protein CASSLVSGTYEQFF.

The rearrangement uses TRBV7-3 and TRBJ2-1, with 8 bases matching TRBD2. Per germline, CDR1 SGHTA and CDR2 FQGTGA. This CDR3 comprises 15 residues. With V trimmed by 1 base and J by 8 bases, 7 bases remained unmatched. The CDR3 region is CASSLSPGGHDEQFF. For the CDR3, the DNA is TGTGCCAGCAGCTTAAGTCCGGGAGGGCACGATGAGCAGTTCTTC.

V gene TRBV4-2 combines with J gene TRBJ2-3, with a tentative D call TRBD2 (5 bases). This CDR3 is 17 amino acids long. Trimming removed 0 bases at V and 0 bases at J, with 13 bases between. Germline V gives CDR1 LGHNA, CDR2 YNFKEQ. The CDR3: CASSQDLLEGSTDTQYF. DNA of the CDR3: TGTGCCAGCAGCCAAGATTTGCTAGAGGGTAGCACAGATACGCAGTATTTT.

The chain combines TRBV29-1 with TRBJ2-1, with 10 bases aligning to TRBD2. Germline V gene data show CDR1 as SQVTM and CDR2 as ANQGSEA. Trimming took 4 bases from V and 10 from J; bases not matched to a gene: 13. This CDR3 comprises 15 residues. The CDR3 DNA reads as TGCAGCGTTGTCACCGGACTAGCGGAGATACGGGAGCAGTTCTTC. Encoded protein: CSVVTGLAEIREQFF.

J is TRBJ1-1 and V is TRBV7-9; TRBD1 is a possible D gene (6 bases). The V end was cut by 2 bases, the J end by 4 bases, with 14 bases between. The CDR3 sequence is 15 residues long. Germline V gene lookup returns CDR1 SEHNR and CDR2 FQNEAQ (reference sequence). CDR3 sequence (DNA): TGTGCCAGCAGCTTAATTTTGGGGGCCGGCACTGAAGCTTTCTTT. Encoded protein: CASSLILGAGTEAFF.

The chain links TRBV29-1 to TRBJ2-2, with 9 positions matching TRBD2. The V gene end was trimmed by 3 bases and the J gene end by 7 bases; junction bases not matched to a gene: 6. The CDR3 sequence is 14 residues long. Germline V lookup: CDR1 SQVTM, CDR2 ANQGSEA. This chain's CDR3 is CSVDISGSGGELFF. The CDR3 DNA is TGCAGCGTTGATATTAGCGGGAGTGGCGGGGAGCTGTTTTTT.

Here the CDR3 DNA reads TGCGCCAGCAGCCAATGGACTTCGACCTACGAGCAGTACTTC. The encoded protein is CASSQWTSTYEQYF. The gene calls are TRBV4-1 and TRBJ2-7, with a weak D call TRBD2 (5 bases). This CDR3 spans 14 amino acids. CDR1 MGHRA and CDR2 YSYEKL come from the germline V gene. The V gene lost 2 bases and the J gene lost 2 bases, with 10 bases spanning the gap.

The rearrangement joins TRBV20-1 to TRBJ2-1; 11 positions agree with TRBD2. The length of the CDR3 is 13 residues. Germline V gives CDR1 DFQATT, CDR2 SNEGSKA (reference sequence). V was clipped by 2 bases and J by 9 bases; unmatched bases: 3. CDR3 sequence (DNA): TGCAGTGCTAGATCACTAGCGGGAGTTGAGCAGTTCTTC. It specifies CSARSLAGVEQFF.

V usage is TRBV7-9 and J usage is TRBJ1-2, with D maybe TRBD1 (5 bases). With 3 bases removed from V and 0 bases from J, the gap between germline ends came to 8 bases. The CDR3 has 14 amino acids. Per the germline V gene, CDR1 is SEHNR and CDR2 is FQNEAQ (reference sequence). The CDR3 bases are TGTGCCAGCAGCTTCGACAGCACTAACTATGGCTACACCTTC. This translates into CASSFDSTNYGYTF.

The CDR3 loop reads CASSSSGGGFYEQYF. The CDR3, as DNA: TGTGCCAGCAGCTCGAGCGGCGGGGGCTTCTACGAGCAGTACTTC. This chain uses TRBV11-2 with TRBJ2-7; maybe TRBD2 (7 bases). Trimming stripped 4 bases from V and 3 bases from J, with 16 bases between. Germline V gene data show CDR1 as SGHAT and CDR2 as FQNNGV. This CDR3 has 15 amino acids.

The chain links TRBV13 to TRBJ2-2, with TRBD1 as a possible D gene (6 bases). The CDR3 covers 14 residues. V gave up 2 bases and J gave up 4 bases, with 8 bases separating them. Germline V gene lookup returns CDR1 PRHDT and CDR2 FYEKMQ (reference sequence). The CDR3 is CASSLRRGTGELFF. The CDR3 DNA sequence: TGTGCCAGCAGCTTACGCAGGGGCACCGGGGAGCTGTTTTTT.

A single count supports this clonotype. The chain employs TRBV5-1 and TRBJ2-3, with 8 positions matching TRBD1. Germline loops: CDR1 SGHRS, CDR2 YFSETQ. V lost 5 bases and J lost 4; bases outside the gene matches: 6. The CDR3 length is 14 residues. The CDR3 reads CASRSGQGSDTQYF. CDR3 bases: TGCGCCAGCAGATCCGGACAGGGATCAGATACGCAGTATTTT.

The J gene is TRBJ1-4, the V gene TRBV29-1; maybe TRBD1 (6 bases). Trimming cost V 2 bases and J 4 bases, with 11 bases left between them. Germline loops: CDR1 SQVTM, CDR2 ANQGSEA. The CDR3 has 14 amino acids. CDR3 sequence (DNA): TGCAGCGTTGAATCTCGGGGGCATAATGAAAAACTGTTTTTT. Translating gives CSVESRGHNEKLFF.

This CDR3 is CATSVGTASLYEQYF. Written as DNA, the CDR3 is TGTGCCACCAGCGTGGGGACGGCTAGTCTATACGAGCAGTACTTC. This chain uses TRBV15 with TRBJ2-7; D tentatively reads TRBD1 or TRBD2 (5 bases each). Trimming cost V 5 bases and J 4 bases, with 18 bases left between them. CDR1 is LNHNV, CDR2 YYDKDF, per germline (reference sequence). There are 15 residues in the CDR3.

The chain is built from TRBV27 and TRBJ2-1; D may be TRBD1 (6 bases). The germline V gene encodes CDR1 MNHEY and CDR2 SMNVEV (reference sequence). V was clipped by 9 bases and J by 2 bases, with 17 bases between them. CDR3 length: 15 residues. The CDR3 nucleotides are TGTGCCAGTGCATTGGGGGCAGGCCCCTACAATGAGCAGTTCTTC. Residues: CASALGAGPYNEQFF.

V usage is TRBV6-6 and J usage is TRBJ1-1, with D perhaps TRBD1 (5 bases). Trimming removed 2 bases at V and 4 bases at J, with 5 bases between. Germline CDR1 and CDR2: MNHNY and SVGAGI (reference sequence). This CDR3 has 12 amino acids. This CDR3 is CASSYGGTEAFF. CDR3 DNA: TGTGCCAGCAGTTACGGGGGCACTGAAGCTTTCTTT.

The chain's CDR3 is CASSLYGGRVEEQYF. In DNA, the CDR3 is TGTGCCAGCAGTTTATATGGGGGAAGGGTTGAAGAGCAGTACTTC. The chain uses TRBV12-3 or TRBV12-4 and TRBJ2-7; D is perhaps TRBD1 or TRBD2 (5 bases each). The V end was cut by 2 bases, the J end by 7 bases, with 18 bases between. CDR3 length: 15 residues.

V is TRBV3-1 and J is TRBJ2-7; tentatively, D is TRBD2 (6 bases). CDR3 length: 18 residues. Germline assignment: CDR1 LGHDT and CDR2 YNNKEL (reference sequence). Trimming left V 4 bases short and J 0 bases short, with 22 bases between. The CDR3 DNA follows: TGTGCCAGCAGCCCCTCTGACGAAGCGGGTTTTAGCTCCTACGAGCAGTACTTC. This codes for CASSPSDEAGFSSYEQYF.

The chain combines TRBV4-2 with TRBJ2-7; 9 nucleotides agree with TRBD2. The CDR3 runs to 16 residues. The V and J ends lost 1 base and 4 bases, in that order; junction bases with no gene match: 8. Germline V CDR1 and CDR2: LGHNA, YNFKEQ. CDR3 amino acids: CASSQAASGTAYEQYF. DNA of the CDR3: TGTGCCAGCAGCCAAGCAGCTAGCGGGACGGCGTACGAGCAGTACTTC.

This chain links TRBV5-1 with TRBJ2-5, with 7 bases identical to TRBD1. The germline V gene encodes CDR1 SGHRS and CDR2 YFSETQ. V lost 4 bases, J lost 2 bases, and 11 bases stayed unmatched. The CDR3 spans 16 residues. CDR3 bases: TGCGCCAGCAGCGACGTGGACAGGACCGCTCAAGAGACCCAGTACTTC. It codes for CASSDVDRTAQETQYF.

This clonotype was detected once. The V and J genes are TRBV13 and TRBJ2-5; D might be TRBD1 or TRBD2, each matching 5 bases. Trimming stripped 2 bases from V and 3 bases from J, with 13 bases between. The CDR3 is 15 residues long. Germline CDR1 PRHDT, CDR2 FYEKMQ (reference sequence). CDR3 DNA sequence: TGTGCCAGCAGCTTATACCGGGACGGTGAAGAGACCCAGTACTTC. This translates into CASSLYRDGEETQYF.